Listed below are T cell receptor beta chains from one sample, sequenced in a study of T cell changes during pregnancy in multiple sclerosis. The protocol was immunoSEQ multiplex PCR, while the TCRdb copy is restricted to in-frame clones and leaves out a portion. The sample lists approximately 25,000 clones; around nine tenths were seen once. The sequencing used CD4+ T cells from peripheral blood mononuclear cells, collected in the first trimester of pregnancy. These receptor sequences come from a female donor in good health, enrolled as a control in a pregnancy study. The conserved cysteine and the conserved F or W are not part of the CDR3 here. Each record gives: V gene, CDR3 protein.

V gene: TRBV14; CDR3 protein: ASSRQGISGNTIY
V gene: TRBV11-3; CDR3 protein: ASSPGGGAGKQETQY
V gene: TRBV5-4; CDR3 protein: ASSLMSGGWPTNEQF
V gene: TRBV28; CDR3 protein: ASNGQDRETQY
V gene: TRBV18; CDR3 protein: ASSTKPGTGPQLWAF
V gene: TRBV2; CDR3 protein: ASKVADQETQY
V gene: TRBV20-1; CDR3 protein: SARLRRVF
V gene: TRBV13; CDR3 protein: ASSRWQLPSGNTIY
V gene: TRBV5-5; CDR3 protein: ASSQGQGGLNEQF
V gene: TRBV2; CDR3 protein: ASSEYYQGADTQY
V gene: TRBV7-2; CDR3 protein: ASSLVAALGGNIQY
V gene: TRBV11-1; CDR3 protein: ASSLGEGRNQSNNSPLH
V gene: TRBV5-4; CDR3 protein: ASSDKVPGANVLT
V gene: TRBV21-1; CDR3 protein: ASRRAGPVLQETQY
V gene: TRBV29-1; CDR3 protein: SVEILGGLF
V gene: TRBV19; CDR3 protein: ASSFRGRSPTTEAF
V gene: TRBV5-1; CDR3 protein: ASSLSAGGTEAF
V gene: TRBV27; CDR3 protein: ASSERQGALQGTQY
V gene: TRBV10-2; CDR3 protein: ASSEPGTGPGNTIY
V gene: TRBV9; CDR3 protein: ASSVGLGGRGTSGRERETQY
V gene: TRBV11-3; CDR3 protein: ASSQGGLGQLDEQF
V gene: TRBV28; CDR3 protein: ASTQGGLAGDGEQF
V gene: TRBV7-9; CDR3 protein: ASSIDRVYGYT
V gene: TRBV7-8; CDR3 protein: ASSVGTRRGYT
V gene: TRBV6-4; CDR3 protein: ASSAVVNSKAF
V gene: TRBV5-1; CDR3 protein: ASRTSGGPWETQY
V gene: TRBV30; CDR3 protein: ACPGPTETQY